The next 13 T cell receptor beta chains were all read from a single sample in a study of blood T cell repertoires in COVID-19. The method was immunoSEQ multiplex PCR; TCRdb's version includes in-frame clones alone and lacks a portion of them. The data contain 86,000 or so clones, 75% to 95% of them singletons. The specimen sequenced was peripheral blood. Every receptor here comes from a woman between 50 and 59 years old in a cohort sampled during active COVID-19.

This clone was recorded once. The rearrangement joins TRBV11-2 to TRBJ2-1, with TRBD2 matching 8 bases. There are 15 residues in the CDR3. Looked up from germline, CDR1 is SGHAT and CDR2 is FQNNGV. Trimming removed 0 bases from V and 7 bases from J; junction bases left unmatched: 5. CDR3 DNA: TGTGCCAGCAGCTTAGAGAGGACTAGCTATAATGAGCAGTTCTTC. Residues: CASSLERTSYNEQFF.

The V gene is TRBV4-1, the J gene TRBJ2-1; 11 nucleotides align to TRBD2. This CDR3 comprises 17 residues. Trimming took 4 bases from V and 7 from J; bases not matched to a gene: 12. Germline lookup yields CDR1 MGHRA and CDR2 YSYEKL. The CDR3 spells CASSLPSIAGGVNEQFF. CDR3 DNA sequence: TGCGCCAGCAGCCTCCCCTCTATAGCGGGAGGGGTGAATGAGCAGTTCTTC.

This clone was recorded a few times. This sequence joins TRBV7-8 and TRBJ2-1, with 8 bases matching TRBD1. The trim removed 5 bases at V and 3 bases at J, leaving 18 bases unmatched. Per germline, CDR1 SGHVS and CDR2 FQNEAQ. This CDR3 comprises 19 residues. Here the CDR3 DNA reads TGTGCCAGCAGCCAGCTTATTGCCCGGGCCGACAGGGGCTACAATGAGCAGTTCTTC. Amino acids: CASSQLIARADRGYNEQFF.

The chain employs TRBV11-2 and TRBJ1-3, with D perhaps matching TRBD1 (6 bases). The CDR3 totals 15 residues. CDR1 is SGHAT and CDR2 is FQNNGV in the germline V gene. Trimming stripped 2 bases from V and 4 bases from J, with 12 bases between. The CDR3 bases are TGTGCCAGCAGCTTAATAAGGGGGTCCGGAAACACCATATATTTT. Its protein product is CASSLIRGSGNTIYF.

This rearrangement joins TRBV10-1 to TRBJ1-1, with 7 bases identical to TRBD1. V gave up 6 bases and J gave up 2 bases; unmatched junction bases: 3. CDR3 length: 13 amino acids. Germline lookup yields CDR1 WNHNN and CDR2 SYGVQD (reference sequence). This CDR3 reads CASSRGFNTEAFF. Written as DNA, the CDR3 is TGCGCCAGCAGCAGGGGGTTTAACACTGAAGCTTTCTTT.

The CDR3 bases are TGTGCCAGCAGCCCAGGGGGCCGGGAGACCCAGTACTTC. It yields the protein CASSPGGRETQYF. This rearrangement joins TRBV4-2 to TRBJ2-5, with 8 positions matching TRBD1. Germline V gives CDR1 LGHNA, CDR2 YNFKEQ. The CDR3 is 13 residues long. J was trimmed by 5 bases and V by 4 bases; bases with no gene match: 3.

This chain connects TRBV2 to TRBJ2-1, with D unresolved. CDR3 size: 16 residues. From germline, CDR1 is SNHLY and CDR2 FYNNEI. Deletions cut 6 bases from V and 0 bases from J, with 15 bases between. The CDR3 region has the DNA TGTGCCAGCAGCCTTAATACTCTAAGCTCCTACAATGAGCAGTTCTTC. Protein product: CASSLNTLSSYNEQFF. Variable domain in full (rest from reference TRBV2 and TRBJ2-1): EPEVTQTPSHQVTQMGQEVILRCVPISNHLYFYWYRQILGQKVEFLVSFYNNEISEKSEIFDDQFSVERPDGSNFTLKIRSTKLEDSAMYFCASSLNTLSSYNEQFFGPGTRLTVL.

The rearrangement uses TRBV2 and TRBJ1-3; D is unresolved. The germline V gene encodes CDR1 SNHLY and CDR2 FYNNEI. The CDR3 contains 16 residues. Trimming took off 0 bases at V and 0 bases at J, with 9 bases between the two ends. This CDR3 is CASSEASSLSGNTIYF. The CDR3 bases are TGTGCCAGCAGTGAAGCCAGTTCCCTCTCTGGAAACACCATATATTTT.

J is TRBJ2-1 and V is TRBV19, with 15 positions matching TRBD2. Germline CDR1 reads LNHDA; CDR2 reads SQIVND (reference sequence). The J segment lost 7 bases and the V segment lost 3 bases, leaving 7 bases of the junction unmatched. CDR3 length equals 17 residues. As DNA, the CDR3 is TGTGCCAGTAGTATCCGGACTAGCGGGGGGGGAAGGAATGAGCAGTTCTTC. Translation: CASSIRTSGGGRNEQFF.

The chain joins TRBV5-1 to TRBJ2-3, with D perhaps matching TRBD1 (7 bases). Germline assignment: CDR1 SGHRS and CDR2 YFSETQ. Trimming stripped 4 bases from V and 2 bases from J, with 14 bases between. The CDR3 spans 15 residues. Here the CDR3 reads CASSGGTAVTDTQYF. The CDR3 coding sequence is TGCGCCAGCAGCGGAGGGACAGCAGTCACAGATACGCAGTATTTT.

This clone was seen a handful of times. V usage is TRBV7-9 and J usage is TRBJ2-7, with TRBD1 identical over 10 bases. V lost 4 bases to trimming and J lost 2 bases; unmatched junction nucleotides: 8. This CDR3 is built from 16 residues. Germline CDR1 and CDR2: SEHNR and FQNEAQ (reference sequence). CDR3 region: CASSSWGGQGTYEQYF. CDR3 sequence (DNA): TGTGCCAGCAGCTCCTGGGGGGGACAGGGGACCTACGAGCAGTACTTC.

The chain combines TRBV27 with TRBJ2-7, with 7 positions matching TRBD2. V gave up 0 bases and J gave up 10 bases; unmatched junction bases: 9. Germline loops: CDR1 MNHEY, CDR2 SMNVEV (reference sequence). The CDR3 has 14 residues. Here the CDR3 reads CASSLSTGTTVQYF. Here the CDR3 DNA reads TGTGCCAGCAGTTTATCTACCGGGACTACGGTTCAGTACTTC.

The genes are TRBV6-5 and TRBJ1-3; TRBD1 aligns across 7 bases. Germline V gene sequence: CDR1 MNHEY, CDR2 SVGAGI. With V trimmed by 8 bases and J by 0 bases, 7 bases remained unmatched. The CDR3 consists of 15 residues. The CDR3 loop is CASGQVYLSGNTIYF. The DNA of the CDR3 is TGTGCCAGCGGACAGGTCTACCTCTCTGGAAACACCATATATTTT.